Listed here are 13 T cell receptor beta chains from one sample, sequenced in a study of shared clonotypes between healthy human individuals. Naive CD8 isolation took CD45RO-negative cells positively selected for CCR7 and excluded terminally differentiated effector memory CD45RA+ cells. The protocol was immunoSEQ multiplex PCR, while the TCRdb copy is restricted to in-frame clones and leaves out a portion. The table shows some 2.1 million clones, with approximately 92% occurring only once. The specimen sequenced was naive CD8+ T cells from PBMCs. The receptors come from a man aged 18-30 years in good health. Some clones in this sample may be carry-over from other donors' samples.

CDR3 sequence (DNA): TGTGCCAGCAGCTTAGTTGCTCAAAGGTCAGGAAACACCATATATTTT. It specifies CASSLVAQRSGNTIYF. This chain joins TRBV7-9 and TRBJ1-3; D gene unclear. Germline V gene data show CDR1 as SEHNR and CDR2 as FQNEAQ (reference sequence). Trimming took 1 base from V and 4 from J, leaving 14 bases between them. The CDR3 covers 16 residues.

The rearrangement uses TRBV9 and TRBJ2-7; the D gene is possibly TRBD2 (5 bases). Trimming took 4 bases from V and 1 from J, leaving 15 bases between them. Germline V gives CDR1 SGDLS, CDR2 YYNGEE. CDR3 length equals 15 residues. CDR3 in amino acids: CASSPSGTGSYEQYF. CDR3 nucleotide sequence: TGTGCCAGCAGCCCCTCCGGTACGGGGTCCTACGAGCAGTACTTC. The full variable domain, in which reference TRBV9 and TRBJ2-7 provide the parts outside the CDR3, is DSGVTQTPKHLITATGQRVTLRCSPRSGDLSVYWYQQSLDQGLQFLIQYYNGEERAKGNILERFSAQQFPDLHSELNLSSLELGDSALYFCASSPSGTGSYEQYFGPGTRLTVT.

The J gene is TRBJ1-2, the V gene TRBV7-8, with 7 positions matching TRBD1. CDR1 SGHVS and CDR2 FQNEAQ come from the germline V gene. This CDR3 is built from 16 residues. Germline trimming cut 1 base from V and 3 bases from J; bases unmatched to any gene: 8. In nucleotides, the CDR3 is TGTGCCAGCAGCTTAGAGGGAGGGACAGACTACTATGGCTACACCTTC. This translates into CASSLEGGTDYYGYTF.

The gene calls are TRBV5-6 and TRBJ2-1; D ambiguous. CDR1 is SGHDT, CDR2 YYEEEE, per germline. The length of the CDR3 is 15 residues. The V end was cut by 5 bases, the J end by 0 bases, with 12 bases between. This CDR3 reads CASSILPSSYNEQFF. The DNA of the CDR3 is TGTGCCAGCAGTATACTTCCAAGCTCCTACAATGAGCAGTTCTTC.

The chain recombines TRBV7-8 with TRBJ2-7; TRBD2 matches 7 bases. The J segment lost 2 bases and the V segment lost 2 bases, leaving 12 bases of the junction unmatched. Per germline, CDR1 SGHVS and CDR2 FQNEAQ. The CDR3 consists of 17 residues. The CDR3 loop reads CASSLIILAGRAYEQYF. The CDR3 DNA is TGTGCCAGCAGCTTAATCATTCTGGCAGGGAGGGCCTACGAGCAGTACTTC.

The V and J genes are TRBV11-2 and TRBJ2-4, with 9 positions matching TRBD1. V dropped 5 bases and J dropped 7; count of bases not matched to a gene: 12. This CDR3 spans 16 amino acids. Germline CDR1 reads SGHAT; CDR2 reads FQNNGV. CDR3 region: CASSTRTGEKGNIQYF. The CDR3 bases are TGTGCCAGCAGCACACGGACAGGGGAAAAGGGGAACATTCAGTACTTC.

The genes are TRBV29-1 and TRBJ2-1, with 10 bases identical to TRBD2. Germline assignment: CDR1 SQVTM and CDR2 ANQGSEA. The CDR3 contains 14 residues. V gave up 7 bases and J gave up 5 bases; unmatched junction bases: 8. The CDR3 loop reads CSATSGRANNEQFF. The CDR3 DNA follows: TGCAGCGCCACGAGCGGGAGGGCCAACAATGAGCAGTTCTTC.

The rearrangement joins TRBV29-1 to TRBJ2-7; TRBD1 matches 7 bases. V was pared by 1 base and J by 3 bases, with 6 bases of the junction left unmatched. CDR1 is SQVTM, CDR2 ANQGSEA, per germline. CDR3 length: 14 amino acids. The CDR3, as DNA: TGCAGCGTTGAAGGGGGCGACAGGGTCTACGAGCAGTACTTC. As protein: CSVEGGDRVYEQYF.

This sequence joins TRBV28 and TRBJ1-2; no clear D gene. V was trimmed by 8 bases and J by 1 base, leaving 14 bases between them. The V gene's germline CDR1 is MDHEN and CDR2 SYDVKM. This CDR3 region has 14 residues. In nucleotides, the CDR3 is TGTGCCAGCTCCTACCCCAACAGTAACTATGGCTACACCTTC. Its translation is CASSYPNSNYGYTF.

Points on this clone: Different DNA sequences within this sample yield the same CDR3. The V and J genes are TRBV9 and TRBJ2-7, with TRBD2 identical over 9 bases. V lost 0 bases to trimming and J lost 4 bases; unmatched junction nucleotides: 5. Per the germline V gene, CDR1 is SGDLS and CDR2 is YYNGEE. The CDR3 totals 15 residues. The CDR3 nucleotides are TGTGCCAGCAGCGTAGCGGCTAGCGGGACGTACGAGCAGTACTTC. Translating gives CASSVAASGTYEQYF.

The chain employs TRBV19 and TRBJ2-1, with 13 bases lining up with TRBD2. Losses at the gene ends were 3 bases for V and 8 bases for J; bases not matched to a gene: 4. CDR1 is LNHDA and CDR2 is SQIVND in the germline V gene (reference sequence). The CDR3 has 15 residues. Here the CDR3 reads CASSIKGLAGHEQFF. CDR3 DNA sequence: TGTGCCAGTAGTATCAAGGGACTAGCGGGACATGAGCAGTTCTTC.

The rearrangement joins TRBV5-6 to TRBJ2-5; the D gene is possibly TRBD2 (6 bases). The ends were cut back, 4 bases at V and 4 bases at J, with 17 bases in the middle. The CDR3 runs 15 residues. Germline lookup yields CDR1 SGHDT and CDR2 YYEEEE. DNA for the CDR3: TGTGCCAGCAGCCCCGCCATCGGAGGGGCAGAGACCCAGTACTTC. Translating it yields CASSPAIGGAETQYF.

The rearrangement joins TRBV19 to TRBJ2-1; the D is unclear. The length of the CDR3 is 16 residues. Germline loops: CDR1 LNHDA, CDR2 SQIVND (reference sequence). V was clipped by 3 bases and J by 2 bases, with 14 bases between them. The CDR3 DNA is TGTGCCAGTAGTATCGGCTGGAAACCCGCCTACAATGAGCAGTTCTTC. Its protein product is CASSIGWKPAYNEQFF.